A selection of T cell receptor beta chains follows, all from one sample in a study of CD8+CD57+ T cells in acquired aplastic anemia. MiXCR was run by TCRdb on the reads, yielding one entry per CDR3 protein. The data show about 210,000 distinct CDR3 sequences, under 65% seen once. Sample: sorted CD4+, CD8+, or CD8+CD57+ T cells (not recorded which) from PBMCs. The receptors stem from a human donor in good health. CDR3s leave out the opening cysteine and the closing phenylalanine or tryptophan.

v_call: TRBV2; cdr3_aa: ASREARGGYNEQY
v_call: TRBV12-3/TRBV12-4; cdr3_aa: ASSLSATGNGEQY
v_call: TRBV7-2; cdr3_aa: ASSLDTHQYTDTQY
v_call: TRBV7-2; cdr3_aa: ASSSRGAGSPLH
v_call: TRBV6-1; cdr3_aa: ASDGRIDYNEQF
v_call: TRBV7-6; cdr3_aa: ASSLAGGPDEQF
v_call: TRBV7-6; cdr3_aa: ASSLNQETQY
v_call: TRBV5-1; cdr3_aa: ASSLGQGQVSTDTQY
v_call: TRBV9; cdr3_aa: ASSEKTGVADEQF
v_call: TRBV14; cdr3_aa: ASSPISRADTQY
v_call: TRBV5-1; cdr3_aa: ASSLASPGSYEQY
v_call: TRBV19; cdr3_aa: ASTRGQGPNQPQH
v_call: TRBV4-3; cdr3_aa: ASSQDLGNWDTEAF
v_call: TRBV19; cdr3_aa: ASSWTSGSVDEQY
v_call: TRBV27; cdr3_aa: ASSLSLGQGFEQY
v_call: TRBV7-9; cdr3_aa: ATHPQGTNYGYT
v_call: TRBV7-7; cdr3_aa: ASSLLDSQETQY
v_call: TRBV7-6; cdr3_aa: ASSLERGAASGSYGTDTQY
v_call: TRBV9; cdr3_aa: ASSQGGRGETQY
v_call: TRBV19; cdr3_aa: ASSIKAGFLSGANVLT
v_call: TRBV20-1; cdr3_aa: SAAGGRETQY
v_call: TRBV20-1; cdr3_aa: SAAKTSGREQF
v_call: TRBV7-9; cdr3_aa: ASSSGLAGGHEQY
v_call: TRBV20-1; cdr3_aa: SASSMGHTGELF
v_call: TRBV20-1; cdr3_aa: SAPGEWEKLF
v_call: TRBV27; cdr3_aa: ASSFTGEAYEQY
v_call: TRBV11-2; cdr3_aa: ASSIPGTDSYEQY
v_call: TRBV7-2; cdr3_aa: ASSLGHPGAF
v_call: TRBV29-1; cdr3_aa: SAPGGPYNEQF
v_call: TRBV4-1; cdr3_aa: ASSFSGTGFGYEQY
v_call: TRBV20-1; cdr3_aa: STHSGGGNGYT